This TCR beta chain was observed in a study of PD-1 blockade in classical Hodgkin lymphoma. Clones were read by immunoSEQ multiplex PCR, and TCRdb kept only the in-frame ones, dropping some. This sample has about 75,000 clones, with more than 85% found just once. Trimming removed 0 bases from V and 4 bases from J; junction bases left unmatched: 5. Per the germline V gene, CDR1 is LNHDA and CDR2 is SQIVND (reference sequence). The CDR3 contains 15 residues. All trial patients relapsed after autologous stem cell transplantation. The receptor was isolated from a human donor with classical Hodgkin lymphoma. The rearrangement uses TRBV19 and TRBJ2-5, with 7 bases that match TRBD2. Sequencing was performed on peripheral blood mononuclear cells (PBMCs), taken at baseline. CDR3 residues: CASSIEGLTRETQYF. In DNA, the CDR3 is TGTGCCAGTAGTATAGAGGGACTAACTCGAGAGACCCAGTACTTC.